Here is one TCR beta chain with its context. Its specificity is not known. This sample is part of a study of Ad26.COV2.S vaccination and SARS-CoV-2 variants. Study information: Donor allocation was to the COV1001 Ad26.COV2.S trial arm.

Germline values: CDR1 SGHRS, CDR2 YFSETQ. This CDR3 is 17 amino acids long. Deletions cut 0 bases from V and 3 bases from J, with 18 bases between. Whole-study findings and limits: Overall T cell responses may have been underestimated by the analyses of TCR breadth and depth.

Treatment meaning: roughly 19 received Ad26.COV2.S at low or high dose, single or two shots; 5 received placebo; per-sample allocation not given. Collection of samples fell on day 63 after the first vaccine or placebo injection. Repertoires were generated with immunoSEQ multiplex PCR, while TCRdb's copy carries only in-frame clones and drops some. The data show about 220,000 clones, roughly 90% seen once. The J gene is TRBJ1-2, the V gene TRBV5-1; D remains unclear. This TCR came from a person between 18 and 59 years old who received the Ad26.COV2.S COVID-19 vaccine or a placebo. The sample was peripheral blood, taken in a trial of Ad26.COV2.S vaccine versus placebo. The CDR3 reads CASSLVPGFSVDYGYTF. In DNA form, the CDR3 reads TGCGCCAGCAGCTTGGTACCGGGTTTCTCGGTTGACTATGGCTACACCTTC.